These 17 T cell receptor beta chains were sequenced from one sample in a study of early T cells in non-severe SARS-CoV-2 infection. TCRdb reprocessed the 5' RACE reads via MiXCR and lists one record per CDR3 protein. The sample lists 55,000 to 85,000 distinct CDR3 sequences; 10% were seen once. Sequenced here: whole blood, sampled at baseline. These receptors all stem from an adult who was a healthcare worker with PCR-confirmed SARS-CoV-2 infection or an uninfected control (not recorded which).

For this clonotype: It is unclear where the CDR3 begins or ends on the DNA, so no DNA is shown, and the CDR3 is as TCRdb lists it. The CDR3: CASSKVGTGTMNTEAFF. This sequence joins TRBV21-1 and TRBJ1-1; the table calls TRBD1, which could not be checked here. TRBV21-1 is shown as a pseudogene. Including both end residues, the CDR3 is 17 amino acids long.

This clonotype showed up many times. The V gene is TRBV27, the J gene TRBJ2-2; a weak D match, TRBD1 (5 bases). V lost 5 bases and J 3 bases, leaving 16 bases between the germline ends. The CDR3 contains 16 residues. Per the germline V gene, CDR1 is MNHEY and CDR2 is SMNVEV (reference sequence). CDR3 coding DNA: TGTGCCAGCAGTCCTCCATTTAGGGGTGACACCGGGGAGCTGTTTTTT. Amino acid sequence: CASSPPFRGDTGELFF.

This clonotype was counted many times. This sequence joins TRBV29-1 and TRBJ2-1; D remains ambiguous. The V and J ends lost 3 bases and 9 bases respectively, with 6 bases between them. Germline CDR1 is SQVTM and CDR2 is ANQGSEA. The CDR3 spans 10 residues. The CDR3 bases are TGCAGCGTTGAGGATAGTGAGCAGTTCTTC. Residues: CSVEDSEQFF.

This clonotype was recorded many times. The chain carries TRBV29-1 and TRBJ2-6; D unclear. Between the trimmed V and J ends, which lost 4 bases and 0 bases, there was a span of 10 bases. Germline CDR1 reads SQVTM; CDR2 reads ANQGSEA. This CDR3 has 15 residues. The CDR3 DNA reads TGCAGCGTTGTATGGCAGAGCTCTGGGGCCAACGTCCTGACTTTC. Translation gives CSVVWQSSGANVLTF.

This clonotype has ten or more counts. The CDR3 loop is CASSLPHVEADTQYF. The CDR3, as DNA: TGTGCCAGCAGTTTACCCCACGTGGAGGCCGATACGCAGTATTTT. This chain links TRBV28 with TRBJ2-3; maybe TRBD2 (5 bases). Germline loops: CDR1 MDHEN, CDR2 SYDVKM. CDR3 length: 15 amino acids. V was clipped by 2 bases and J by 6 bases, with 15 bases between them.

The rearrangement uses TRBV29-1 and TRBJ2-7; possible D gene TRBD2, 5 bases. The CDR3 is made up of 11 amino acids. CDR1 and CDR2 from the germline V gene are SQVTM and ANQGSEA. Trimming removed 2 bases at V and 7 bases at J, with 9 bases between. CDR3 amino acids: CSVERPGEQYF. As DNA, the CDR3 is TGCAGCGTTGAACGTCCGGGGGAGCAGTACTTC.

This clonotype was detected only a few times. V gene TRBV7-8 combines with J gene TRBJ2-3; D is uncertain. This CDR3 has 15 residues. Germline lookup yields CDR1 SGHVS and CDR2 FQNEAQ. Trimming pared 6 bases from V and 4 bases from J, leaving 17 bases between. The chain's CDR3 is CASSSAIFLADTQYF. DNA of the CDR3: TGTGCCAGCAGTTCAGCTATATTCCTCGCAGATACGCAGTATTTT.

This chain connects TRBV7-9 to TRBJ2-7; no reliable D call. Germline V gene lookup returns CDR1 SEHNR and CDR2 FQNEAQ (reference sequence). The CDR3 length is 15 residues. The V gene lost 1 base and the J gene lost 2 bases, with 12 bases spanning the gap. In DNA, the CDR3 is TGTGCCAGCAGCTTAGGTCAGCGAAATCCCTACGAGCAGTACTTC. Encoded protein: CASSLGQRNPYEQYF.

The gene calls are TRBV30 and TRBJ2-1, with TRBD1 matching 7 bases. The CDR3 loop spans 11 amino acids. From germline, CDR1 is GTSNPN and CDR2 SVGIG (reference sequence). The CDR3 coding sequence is TGTGCTGTTCGACAGGGTCGGGAGCAGTTCTTC. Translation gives CAVRQGREQFF.

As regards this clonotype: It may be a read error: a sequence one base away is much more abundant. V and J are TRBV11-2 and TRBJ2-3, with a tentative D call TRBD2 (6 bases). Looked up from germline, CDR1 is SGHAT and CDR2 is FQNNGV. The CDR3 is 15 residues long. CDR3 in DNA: TGTGCCAGCAGCCCGAGCTTAACTAGCACAGATACGCAGGATTTT. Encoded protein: CASSPSLTSTDTQDF.

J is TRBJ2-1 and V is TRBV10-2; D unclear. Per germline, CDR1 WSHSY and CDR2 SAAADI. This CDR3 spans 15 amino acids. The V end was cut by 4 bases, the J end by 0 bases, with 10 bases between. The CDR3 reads CASSGWVSSYNEQFF. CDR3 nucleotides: TGCGCCAGCAGTGGGTGGGTAAGCTCCTACAATGAGCAGTTCTTC.

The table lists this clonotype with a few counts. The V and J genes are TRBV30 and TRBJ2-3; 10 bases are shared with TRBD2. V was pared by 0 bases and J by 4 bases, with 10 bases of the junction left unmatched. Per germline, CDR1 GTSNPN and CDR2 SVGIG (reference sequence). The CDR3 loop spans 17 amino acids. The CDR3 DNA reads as TGTGCCTGGAGTGTACCCCATGTAGCGGGAGGAGCAGATACGCAGTATTTT. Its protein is CAWSVPHVAGGADTQYF. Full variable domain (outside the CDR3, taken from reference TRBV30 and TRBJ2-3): SQTIHQWPATLVQPVGSPLSLECTVEGTSNPNLYWYRQAAGRGLQLLFYSVGIGQISSEVPQNLSASRPQDRQFILSSKKLLLSDSGFYLCAWSVPHVAGGADTQYFGPGTRLTVL.

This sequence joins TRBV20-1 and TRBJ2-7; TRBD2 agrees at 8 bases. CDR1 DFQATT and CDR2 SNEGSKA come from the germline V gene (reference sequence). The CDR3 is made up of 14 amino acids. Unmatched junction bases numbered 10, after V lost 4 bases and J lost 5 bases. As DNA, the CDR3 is TGCAGTGCTACCCGGCGAGCGGGAGACGACGAGCAGTACTTC. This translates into CSATRRAGDDEQYF.

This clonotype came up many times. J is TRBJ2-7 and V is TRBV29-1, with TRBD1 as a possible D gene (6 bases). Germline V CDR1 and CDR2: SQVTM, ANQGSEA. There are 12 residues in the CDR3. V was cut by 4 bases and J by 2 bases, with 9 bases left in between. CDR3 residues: CSVVDRPYEQYF. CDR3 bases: TGCAGCGTTGTGGACAGACCCTACGAGCAGTACTTC.

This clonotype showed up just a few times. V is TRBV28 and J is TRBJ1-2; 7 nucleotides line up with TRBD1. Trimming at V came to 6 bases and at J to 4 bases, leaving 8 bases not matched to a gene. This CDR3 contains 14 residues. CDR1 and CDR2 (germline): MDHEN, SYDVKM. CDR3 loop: CASSPETGAYGYTF. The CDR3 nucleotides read TGTGCCAGCAGCCCAGAAACAGGGGCCTATGGCTACACCTTC.

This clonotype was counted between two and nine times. This chain's CDR3 is CSAERGANTEAFF. DNA of the CDR3: TGCAGCGCCGAGAGGGGGGCGAACACTGAAGCTTTCTTT. This chain uses TRBV29-1 with TRBJ1-1; D is possibly TRBD1 (6 bases). The CDR3 runs 13 residues. Germline values: CDR1 SQVTM, CDR2 ANQGSEA. Trimming stripped 7 bases from V and 1 base from J, with 13 bases between.

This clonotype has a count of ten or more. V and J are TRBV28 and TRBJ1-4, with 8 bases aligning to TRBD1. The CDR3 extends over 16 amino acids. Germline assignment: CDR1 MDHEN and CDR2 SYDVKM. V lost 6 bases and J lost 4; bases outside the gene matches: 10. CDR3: CASRPTPGQDNEKLFF. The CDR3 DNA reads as TGTGCCAGCAGACCAACTCCGGGACAGGATAATGAAAAACTGTTTTTT. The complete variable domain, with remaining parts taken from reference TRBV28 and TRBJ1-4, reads DVKVTQSSRYLVKRTGEKVFLECVQDMDHENMFWYRQDPGLGLRLIYFSYDVKMKEKGDIPEGYSVSREKKERFSLILESASTNQTSMYLCASRPTPGQDNEKLFFGSGTQLSVL.